This is a list of T cell receptor beta chains from one sample in a study of T cells in localized non-small cell lung cancer. Generated by immunoSEQ multiplex PCR, the TCRdb table keeps only in-frame clones and is missing some. The sample carries about 24,000 clones, roughly 90% recorded once. Sequencing was performed on peripheral blood, taken before any cancer treatment. These receptors were taken from a man aged 40-75 years with stage I squamous cell lung carcinoma. CDR3s leave out the opening cysteine and the closing phenylalanine or tryptophan. A D gene is named only where the DNA matches it firmly.

j_call,v_call,d_call,cdr3_aa
TRBJ2-2,TRBV14,.,ASSLVVDTGELF
TRBJ2-3,TRBV2,TRBD2,ASSAPSGGIDPSTDTQY
TRBJ1-1,TRBV5-8,.,ASSLIESRAF
TRBJ1-6,TRBV18,.,ASSPAAGNSPLH
TRBJ1-1,TRBV5-4,.,ASSSEWDTEAF
TRBJ1-2,TRBV28,.,ASRATVFGYT
TRBJ1-2,TRBV5-1,.,ASSLEEGLGYT
TRBJ1-1,TRBV10-3,.,ATWPTGNTEAF
TRBJ1-5,TRBV2,.,ASSEALGDTLNQPQH
TRBJ1-5,TRBV6-6,.,ASSYTGRGNQPQH
TRBJ2-7,TRBV5-6,TRBD1,ASSLGQGRYEQY
TRBJ2-3,TRBV7-2,.,ASSPRQAGSDTQY
TRBJ2-1,TRBV18,.,ASSPPFAYRSSYNEQF
TRBJ1-1,TRBV27,TRBD1,ASRRNRGQVGAF
TRBJ1-4,TRBV28,.,ASSFGFTTNEKLF
TRBJ2-2,TRBV11-2,.,ASSLDGTGELF
TRBJ2-7,TRBV27,.,ASSLSGAFVGARTYEQY
TRBJ2-5,TRBV7-7,.,ASSLGLTAGETQY
TRBJ1-1,TRBV5-4,.,ASSLDWGQDTEAF
TRBJ2-2,TRBV5-1,TRBD2,ASSLRASGRDAGELF
TRBJ1-2,TRBV11-2,.,ASSLGHPYGYT
TRBJ1-2,TRBV11-2,TRBD1,ASSLGQGYGYT
TRBJ1-3,TRBV19,TRBD1,ASSPQGAGNTIY
TRBJ2-3,TRBV5-1,TRBD2,ASSLRAGGPDTQY
TRBJ2-3,TRBV2,.,ASSEAGSTDTQY
TRBJ1-6,TRBV4-3,.,ASSQAIGGRNSPLH
TRBJ1-6,TRBV28,TRBD1,ASSLFSGGQGNSPLH
TRBJ2-1,TRBV18,TRBD1,ASSDGTGYNEQF
TRBJ1-5,TRBV5-1,TRBD1,ASSPGTGNQPQH
TRBJ2-1,TRBV5-5,.,ASSPGGSSYNEQF
TRBJ2-1,TRBV7-2,TRBD2,ASSNSGGDYNEQF
TRBJ1-6,TRBV7-9,TRBD1,ASTPQGQGGSPLH
TRBJ1-1,TRBV10-3,.,AITRQRNTEAF
TRBJ2-3,TRBV28,TRBD2,ASSPGLAGVGADTQY
TRBJ2-3,TRBV29-1,TRBD1,SVAGQELYSTDTQY
TRBJ2-3,TRBV7-9,TRBD2,ASSSYGGEADTQY
TRBJ2-7,TRBV6-1,.,AAEGRPYEQY
TRBJ1-6,TRBV7-9,TRBD1,ASSPTDRGNSPLH
TRBJ2-5,TRBV11-2,TRBD2,ASSLDRGGQETQY